This TCR beta chain appears in the sequencing data of a study of control samples from healthy donors and cancer patients. Germline values: CDR1 SEHNR, CDR2 FQNEAQ (reference sequence). Trimming shortened V by 2 bases and J by 4 bases, and 18 bases separated the two germline ends. CDR3 size: 17 residues. This clone has only one observation. The method was immunoSEQ multiplex PCR; TCRdb's version includes in-frame clones alone and lacks a portion of them. The data contain over 100,000 clones, around 89% of them singletons. The clonotype originates from a woman in her fifties or sixties in good health. The V call is TRBV7-9, the J call TRBJ2-1, with D possibly TRBD2 on 6 matching bases. The specimen sequenced was blood. The CDR3 coding sequence is TGTGCCAGCAGCTTAATCGGGAGTCGGGTGAGTTACAATGAGCAGTTCTTC. Its protein product is CASSLIGSRVSYNEQFF.